The rows below give T cell receptor beta chains drawn from one sample of a study of blood T cell repertoires in COVID-19. Here immunoSEQ multiplex PCR was the method, and the copy in TCRdb shows in-frame clones only, minus some. The data show some 140,000 clones, about 90% seen once. Sequences were obtained from peripheral blood. All receptors come from a man between 50 and 59 years old with active COVID-19. CDR3s include the opening cysteine and the closing phenylalanine or tryptophan. The D gene is left open where the match is weak. Clone sizes are given selectively: once, few, many, or a class where the clone is expanded.

TRBV12-5	TRBJ1-2	.	.	CASGLVEDSAPGYGYTF	TGTGCTAGTGGTTTGGTAGAAGACAGCGCGCCTGGCTATGGCTACACCTTC
TRBV5-6	TRBJ2-5	.	.	CASRLAGRGNQETQYF	TGTGCCAGCAGGCTCGCGGGACGGGGAAACCAAGAGACCCAGTACTTC
TRBV9	TRBJ2-5	once	.	CASSVTSRGAQETQYF	TGTGCCAGCAGCGTAACCTCACGGGGGGCCCAAGAGACCCAGTACTTC
TRBV19	TRBJ2-1	.	TRBD2	CASMRLAGGSYNEQFF	TGTGCCAGTATGCGGCTAGCGGGGGGTTCCTACAATGAGCAGTTCTTC
TRBV7-6	TRBJ1-3	.	.	CASSFLGNAGNTIYF	TGTGCCAGCAGCTTCTTGGGCAATGCTGGAAACACCATATATTTT
TRBV18	TRBJ1-3	.	.	CASSAQQINSGNTIYF	TGTGCCAGCTCCGCACAGCAAATCAACTCTGGAAACACCATATATTTT
TRBV15	TRBJ2-5	.	.	CATSKEQETQYF	TGTGCCACCAGCAAGGAGCAAGAGACCCAGTACTTC
TRBV28	TRBJ1-5	.	TRBD1	CASTDRGQPQHF	TGTGCCAGCACCGACAGGGGCCAGCCCCAGCATTTT
TRBV2	TRBJ1-6	.	.	CASWRDSYNSPLHF	TGTGCCAGCTGGAGGGACTCCTATAATTCACCCCTCCACTTT
TRBV4-1	TRBJ2-5	.	TRBD2	CASSLAGRGGTQYF	TGCGCCAGCAGCTTGGCGGGTCGGGGGGGGACCCAGTACTTC
TRBV7-2	TRBJ2-5	.	.	CASSLRGETQYF	TGTGCCAGCAGCTTAAGGGGAGAGACCCAGTACTTC
TRBV19	TRBJ2-1	.	TRBD2	CASSPQRGGNNEQFF	TGTGCCAGTAGTCCCCAGCGGGGGGGGAACAATGAGCAGTTCTTC
TRBV18	TRBJ2-7	.	.	CASSPSSYEQYF	TGTGCCAGCTCACCTAGCTCCTACGAGCAGTACTTC
TRBV7-7	TRBJ2-2	few	TRBD1	CASSLDRGGSGELFF	TGTGCCAGCAGTCTCGACAGGGGTGGCAGCGGGGAGCTGTTTTTT
TRBV13	TRBJ1-1	.	TRBD1	CASSSPQGVNTEAFF	TGTGCCAGCAGCTCCCCCCAGGGGGTGAACACTGAAGCTTTCTTT
TRBV20-1	TRBJ2-3	.	TRBD2	CSASPSGGADTQYF	TGCAGTGCTAGTCCGAGCGGGGGGGCAGATACGCAGTATTTT
TRBV19	TRBJ2-3	.	.	CASSPQWSGGDTQYF	TGTGCCAGTAGTCCTCAATGGTCTGGAGGAGATACGCAGTATTTT
TRBV2	TRBJ2-3	.	TRBD2	CASSTRGGSTDTQYF	TGTGCCAGCAGTACCCGGGGGGGTAGCACAGATACGCAGTATTTT
TRBV24-1	TRBJ2-3	.	.	CATSGPNTDTQYF	TGTGCCACCAGTGGGCCCAACACAGATACGCAGTATTTT
TRBV2	TRBJ1-5	.	TRBD1	CASSDWTGYQPQHF	TGTGCCAGCAGTGATTGGACAGGGTACCAGCCCCAGCATTTT
TRBV29-1	TRBJ2-5	.	TRBD2	CSVGAGVETQYF	TGCAGCGTTGGGGCGGGGGTAGAGACCCAGTACTTC
TRBV9	TRBJ1-1	.	TRBD1	CASSAEPTGTGDAAFF	TGTGCCAGCAGCGCAGAGCCGACTGGGACAGGGGATGCGGCTTTCTTT
TRBV4-3	TRBJ2-2	.	TRBD1	CASSKDPARTGGTGELFF	TGCGCCAGCAGCAAAGACCCGGCCAGGACAGGGGGCACCGGGGAGCTGTTTTTT
TRBV10-3	TRBJ2-2	.	TRBD1	CAISPQGVGNTGELFF	TGTGCCATCAGTCCACAGGGGGTCGGGAACACCGGGGAGCTGTTTTTT
TRBV7-2	TRBJ1-1	.	TRBD1	CASSFRDRLNTEAFF	TGTGCCAGCAGCTTCCGGGACAGGTTGAACACTGAAGCTTTCTTT
TRBV28	TRBJ2-7	.	TRBD1	CASRGPGQSFSYEQYF	TGTGCCAGCAGGGGGCCGGGACAGAGTTTTTCCTACGAGCAGTACTTC
TRBV11-3	TRBJ2-3	few	TRBD1	CASSLLDRESTDTQYF	TGTGCCAGCAGCTTACTTGACAGGGAAAGCACAGATACGCAGTATTTT
TRBV7-3	TRBJ2-3	.	.	CASSLNPGNTQYF	TGTGCCAGCAGCTTGAATCCCGGGAATACGCAGTATTTT
TRBV5-4	TRBJ2-3	.	.	CASSVGRGGDTQYF	TGTGCCAGCTCTGTAGGGCGGGGTGGGGATACGCAGTATTTT
TRBV6-5	TRBJ1-2	once	.	CASSSGGGGYTF	TGTGCCAGCAGTTCGGGGGGAGGTGGCTACACCTTC
TRBV2	TRBJ2-2	.	.	CASKPNRDIGELFF	TGTGCCAGCAAACCGAACAGGGACATCGGGGAGCTGTTTTTT
TRBV4-3	TRBJ1-2	.	.	CASSQQVRNYGYTF	TGCGCCAGCAGCCAACAGGTTCGCAACTATGGCTACACCTTC
TRBV13	TRBJ2-3	.	.	CASSLPGADTQYF	TGTGCCAGCAGTCTCCCAGGGGCGGATACGCAGTATTTT
TRBV7-9	TRBJ2-6	.	TRBD2	CASSLGTSPSGANVLTF	TGTGCCAGCAGCTTAGGGACTAGCCCCTCTGGGGCCAACGTCCTGACTTTC
TRBV7-2	TRBJ1-1	.	.	CASSTGMNTEAFF	TGTGCCAGCAGCACCGGTATGAACACTGAAGCTTTCTTT
TRBV30	TRBJ2-7	.	TRBD1	CAWSDRGLYEQYF	TGTGCCTGGAGTGACAGGGGGCTCTACGAGCAGTACTTC
TRBV12-3/TRBV12-4	TRBJ2-5	.	TRBD1	CASSRDRQETQYF	TGTGCCAGCAGTCGGGACAGACAAGAGACCCAGTACTTC
TRBV6-2/TRBV6-3	TRBJ2-4	.	TRBD2	CASSSPPSAGGGAAKNIQYF	TGTGCCAGCAGTTCCCCTCCCTCAGCGGGCGGGGGGGCCGCCAAAAACATTCAGTACTTC
TRBV11-2	TRBJ1-1	.	.	CASSPLGSGRAFF	TGTGCCAGCAGCCCCCTCGGTTCAGGGAGGGCTTTCTTT
TRBV24-1	TRBJ1-2	.	.	CATSDLQGTNYGYTF	TGTGCCACCAGTGACTTACAGGGTACTAACTATGGCTACACCTTC
TRBV30	TRBJ1-2	few	.	CAWSLLHGYTF	TGTGCCTGGAGTCTCCTCCATGGCTACACCTTC
TRBV21-1	TRBJ2-1	.	.	CASSPHDPGQYYNEQFF	TGTGCCAGCAGCCCGCACGATCCGGGACAGTACTACAATGAGCAGTTCTTC
TRBV19	TRBJ1-1	.	TRBD1	CASSLTGGRTEAFF	TGTGCCAGTAGCCTCACAGGGGGTAGAACTGAAGCTTTCTTT
TRBV7-9	TRBJ1-3	.	TRBD1	CASSLRDRDFGNTIYF	TGTGCCAGCAGCTTAAGGGACAGGGATTTCGGAAACACCATATATTTT
TRBV30	TRBJ1-2	.	.	CAWFPGGAPYGYTF	TGTGCCTGGTTCCCGGGGGGCGCTCCCTATGGCTACACCTTC
TRBV2	TRBJ1-5	few	.	CASRGGASNQPQHF	TGTGCCAGCAGAGGTGGGGCGAGCAATCAGCCCCAGCATTTT
TRBV18	TRBJ2-7	.	.	CASSPSQAGYEQYF	TGTGCCAGCTCACCATCACAGGCTGGCTACGAGCAGTACTTC
TRBV4-2	TRBJ2-3	.	.	CASSQDGFGQGTQYF	TGTGCCAGCAGCCAAGATGGGTTTGGTCAGGGTACGCAGTATTTT